This T cell receptor beta chain was obtained from a study of Graves' ophthalmopathy and Graves' hyperthyroidism. Regarding this clonotype: The final CDR3 position lacks the conserved phenylalanine or tryptophan, pointing to a likely read error. The DNA is omitted, as the CDR3 cannot be located on it reliably, and the CDR3 follows TCRdb's listing.

CDR1 KGHSH and CDR2 LQKENI come from the germline V gene. The CDR3 numbers 13 amino acids, ends counted. Beta-chain TCR CDR3 regions were amplified from RNA transcripts. RT-PCR in the first round used HTBI primers; a second-round multiplex PCR followed. TCRdb passed the multiplex PCR reads through MiXCR, listing each CDR3 protein once. Among 350,000 to 450,000 distinct CDR3 sequences, roughly 20% were seen once, and the ten largest hold around 3.1%. Sequencing input: peripheral blood. This TCR came from a young woman with stable Graves' hyperthyroidism. The rearrangement uses TRBV18 and TRBJ1-1; whether TRBD1, the table's D call, matches the DNA was not checked. The CDR3 loop reads CASSLGQGRVIFS.